This is a list of T cell receptor beta chains from one sample in a study of metastatic and nonmetastatic thyroid tumors. From the PCR reads, TCRdb re-called clones with MiXCR. Of some 20,000 clones listed, more than 30% are singletons. Specimen: tumor tissue. The receptors were gathered from a female donor with papillary thyroid cancer or a benign thyroid nodule (not recorded which). Some clones in this sample may be carry-over from other donors' samples. CDR3s include the opening cysteine and the closing phenylalanine or tryptophan. D genes are given only for firm matches. The size of a clone is reported for some rows only, either as once, few or many, or as a class for expanded clones.

TRBJ2-7,-,TRBD2,TRBV20-1,CSAPNPELAGAPYEQYF,TGCAGTGCTCCAAATCCCGAACTAGCGGGGGCCCCCTACGAGCAGTACTTC
TRBJ2-7,-,-,TRBV6-1,CASQGSSYEQYF,TGTGCCAGCCAAGGTAGCTCCTACGAGCAGTACTTC
TRBJ1-3,-,TRBD1,TRBV19,CASSFRDRFVSNTIYF,TGTGCCAGTAGTTTCCGGGACAGGTTCGTCTCGAACACCATATATTTT
TRBJ2-7,-,TRBD2,TRBV10-2,CASSGLAELYEQYF,TGCGCCAGCAGCGGACTAGCTGAACTCTACGAGCAGTACTTC
TRBJ2-1,-,TRBD1,TRBV6-1,CASSKGQGGYNEQFF,TGTGCCAGCAGTAAAGGACAGGGGGGCTACAATGAGCAGTTCTTC
TRBJ2-7,-,-,TRBV6-1,CASSDQGGEQYF,TGTGCCAGCAGTGATCAGGGGGGGGAGCAGTACTTC
TRBJ2-5,-,TRBD1,TRBV6-2/TRBV6-3,CASSYYGTGYQETQYF,TGTGCCAGCAGTTACTATGGGACAGGGTACCAAGAGACCCAGTACTTC
TRBJ1-1,few,-,TRBV29-1,CSFFHTEAFF,TGCAGCTTTTTTCACACTGAAGCTTTCTTT
TRBJ2-7,-,-,TRBV7-8,CASSLNRETVYYEQYF,TGTGCCAGCAGCTTAAATCGGGAGACCGTATACTACGAGCAGTACTTC
TRBJ2-3,-,TRBD2,TRBV7-3,CASSLGWLAGEDTQYF,TGTGCCAGCAGCTTAGGGTGGCTAGCGGGAGAAGATACGCAGTATTTT
TRBJ2-7,-,-,TRBV28,CASSLFSESYEQYF,TGTGCCAGCAGTTTATTCTCGGAGAGCTACGAGCAGTACTTC
TRBJ1-2,-,-,TRBV13,CASSLGRGANYGYTF,TGTGCCAGCAGCTTAGGCCGGGGGGCAAACTATGGCTACACCTTC
TRBJ2-3,-,-,TRBV30,CAWGGTPDTQYF,TGTGCCTGGGGGGGAACCCCAGATACGCAGTATTTT
TRBJ2-7,-,-,TRBV28,CASSLRTSEQYF,TGTGCCAGCAGTTTGAGGACTTCCGAGCAGTACTTC
TRBJ1-2,-,TRBD1,TRBV24-1,CATSEGQGASGYGYTF,TGTGCCACCAGTGAAGGACAGGGGGCATCTGGCTATGGCTACACCTTC
TRBJ2-1,few,-,TRBV6-5,CASSYSRVYNEQFF,TGTGCCAGCAGTTACTCGAGGGTCTACAATGAGCAGTTCTTC
TRBJ2-7,-,-,TRBV12-3/TRBV12-4,CASSGEVYGQYF,TGTGCCAGCAGTGGGGAGGTCTACGGGCAGTACTTC
TRBJ2-2,-,TRBD1,TRBV5-1,CASSITGTANTGELFF,TGCGCCAGCAGCATCACCGGGACAGCCAACACCGGGGAGCTGTTTTTT
TRBJ1-5,-,-,TRBV12-3/TRBV12-4,CASSYGENQPQHF,TGTGCCAGCAGTTACGGAGAGAATCAGCCCCAGCATTTT
TRBJ2-1,few,-,TRBV6-6,CASSYSGESEQFF,TGTGCCAGCAGTTACTCAGGGGAGAGTGAGCAGTTCTTC
TRBJ1-2,-,-,TRBV5-1,CASSLASGRGYTF,TGCGCCAGCAGCTTGGCCTCGGGTCGAGGCTACACCTTC
TRBJ2-7,few,-,TRBV28,CASRNGQIYEQYF,TGTGCCAGCAGAAATGGACAGATCTACGAGCAGTACTTC
TRBJ1-2,few,TRBD1,TRBV11-3,CASRDDRDFPGYTF,TGTGCCAGCAGAGATGACAGGGACTTTCCTGGCTACACCTTC
TRBJ2-7,-,TRBD2,TRBV6-1,CASSQGLAGGLTYEQYF,TGTGCCAGCAGTCAGGGACTAGCGGGAGGCCTAACCTACGAGCAGTACTTC
TRBJ2-3,-,TRBD1,TRBV5-1,CASSTRTGTSTDTQYF,TGCGCCAGCAGCACCCGGACAGGGACTAGCACAGATACGCAGTATTTT
TRBJ1-2,-,-,TRBV20-1,CSARDGIGTYGYTF,TGCAGTGCTAGAGACGGAATCGGAACCTATGGCTACACCTTC
TRBJ1-6,few,-,TRBV2,CASKGGNYNSPLHF,TGTGCCAGCAAAGGGGGGAACTATAATTCACCCCTCCACTTT
TRBJ2-3,-,TRBD2,TRBV20-1,CSGGTSAGGDTQYF,TGCAGTGGAGGGACCTCTGCGGGAGGGGATACGCAGTATTTT
TRBJ1-1,-,-,TRBV7-2,CASSLTPNTEAFF,TGTGCCAGCAGCTTAACGCCTAACACTGAAGCTTTCTTT
TRBJ2-7,-,-,TRBV5-1,CASSPQGEGYEQYF,TGCGCCAGCAGCCCACAGGGTGAAGGCTACGAGCAGTACTTC